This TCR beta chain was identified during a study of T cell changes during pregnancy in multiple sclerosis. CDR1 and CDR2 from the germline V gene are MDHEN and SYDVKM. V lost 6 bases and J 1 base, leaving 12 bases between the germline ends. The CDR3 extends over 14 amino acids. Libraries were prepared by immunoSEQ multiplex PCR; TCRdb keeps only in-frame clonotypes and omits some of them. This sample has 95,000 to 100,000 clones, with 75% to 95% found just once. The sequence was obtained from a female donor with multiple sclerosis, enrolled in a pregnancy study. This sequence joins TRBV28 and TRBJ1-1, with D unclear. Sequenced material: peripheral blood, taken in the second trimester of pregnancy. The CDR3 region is CASRNPGRNTEAFF. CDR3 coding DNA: TGTGCCAGCAGGAACCCGGGGAGGAACACTGAAGCTTTCTTT.